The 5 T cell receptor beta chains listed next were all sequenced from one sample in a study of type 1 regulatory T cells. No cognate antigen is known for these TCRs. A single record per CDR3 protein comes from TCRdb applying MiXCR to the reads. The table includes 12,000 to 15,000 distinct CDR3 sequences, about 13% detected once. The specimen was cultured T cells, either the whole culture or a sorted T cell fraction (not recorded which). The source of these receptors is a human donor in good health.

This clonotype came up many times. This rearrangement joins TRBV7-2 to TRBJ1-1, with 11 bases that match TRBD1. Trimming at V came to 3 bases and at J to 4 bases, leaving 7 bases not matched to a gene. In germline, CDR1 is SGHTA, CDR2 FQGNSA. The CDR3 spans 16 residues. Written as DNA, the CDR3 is TGTGCCAGCAGCTTTGATTCCGGGACAGGGGGCACTGAAGCTTTCTTT. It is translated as CASSFDSGTGGTEAFF.

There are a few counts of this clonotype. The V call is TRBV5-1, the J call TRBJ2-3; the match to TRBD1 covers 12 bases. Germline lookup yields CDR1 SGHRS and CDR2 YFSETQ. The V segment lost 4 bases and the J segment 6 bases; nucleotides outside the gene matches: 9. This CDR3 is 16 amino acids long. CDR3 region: CASSGAGQGALDTQYF. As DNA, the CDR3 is TGCGCCAGCAGCGGAGCGGGACAGGGGGCTTTGGATACGCAGTATTTT.

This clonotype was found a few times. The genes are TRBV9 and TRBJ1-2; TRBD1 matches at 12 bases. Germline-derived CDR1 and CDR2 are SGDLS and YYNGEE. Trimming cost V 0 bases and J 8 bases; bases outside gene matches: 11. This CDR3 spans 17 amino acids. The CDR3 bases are TGTGCCAGCAGCGTAGTGGGACAGGGGGCACTGAGTGGCGGCTACACCTTC. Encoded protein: CASSVVGQGALSGGYTF.

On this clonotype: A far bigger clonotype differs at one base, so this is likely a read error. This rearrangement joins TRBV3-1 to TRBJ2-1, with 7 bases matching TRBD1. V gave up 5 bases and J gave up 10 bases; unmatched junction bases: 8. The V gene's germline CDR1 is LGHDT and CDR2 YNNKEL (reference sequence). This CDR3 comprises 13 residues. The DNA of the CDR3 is TGTGCCAGCAGCAGACAGGGTGTCGAGGAGCAGTTCTTC. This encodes CASSRQGVEEQFF.

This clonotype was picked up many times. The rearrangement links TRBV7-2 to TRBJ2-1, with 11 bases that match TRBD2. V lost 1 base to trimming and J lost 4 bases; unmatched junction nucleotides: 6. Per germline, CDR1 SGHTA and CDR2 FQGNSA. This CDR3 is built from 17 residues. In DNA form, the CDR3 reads TGTGCCAGCAGCTTAGTACCCCTAGCGGGGGGTTACAATGAGCAGTTCTTC. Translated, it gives CASSLVPLAGGYNEQFF.